This T cell receptor beta chain was obtained from a study of neurological immune-mediated disorders (dated by TCRdb to between 2018 and 2020). With regard to the full study: The study compared peripheral blood TCR-beta repertoires of HTLV-I-associated myelopathy (HAM/TSP) patients, multiple sclerosis patients and healthy controls using UMI-based sequencing. The 95 to 120 TCR-beta libraries included longitudinal samples, technical triplicates and paired sorted CD4+ and CD8+ T-cell subsets alongside PBMC samples. Of the 60 to 70 subjects in the cohort, about 14 were HAM/TSP patients, roughly 35 were multiple sclerosis patients, and 20 were healthy controls. General findings and caveats noted by the study authors: No identical CDR3 amino acid sequences were shared among expanded clones across subjects, suggesting private TCR-beta repertoires in all groups. TCR clonal expansion was greatest in HAM/TSP patients and smallest in MS patients, who ranked below even healthy controls.

Relative to germline, V is 5 bases shorter and J is 7 bases shorter, with 12 bases between their ends. From the germline V gene, CDR1 is ENHRY and CDR2 is SYGVKD. The CDR3 runs 13 amino acids, cysteine and phenylalanine included. CDR3 DNA is the only sequence kept; it has 39 bases, read in frame from the first base. cDNA was synthesized by template-switch 5'RACE using a primer carrying a 10-nucleotide random unique molecular identifier by which each TCR transcript was tagged. Over 180 million TCR-beta sequences, covering 15-18 subjects, were produced in each sequencing run. The RNeasy kit was used to extract total RNA. TCR-beta VDJ regions were amplified with primers for the TCR constant region and the 5'RACE anchor, using the KAPA Real-time Library Amplification kit. A first PCR added sample indexes and Illumina adaptors, and a second PCR then raised library yield. After purification with Ampure beads, the TCR product of roughly 650 bp was size-selected on a 2% E-gel SizeSelection system. Before pooling, library quality was assessed on a Bioanalyzer, concentration was determined with Qubit, and library quantification was performed with the Kapa Library Quantification kit. Paired-end 2 x 150 bp sequencing of the libraries was performed on an Illumina HiSeq 2500. To increase sequence diversity, roughly 24-32% phiX was spiked into each library pool. Concerning the study's data processing: Quality-filtered reads were processed with the UMI-based MiGEC pipeline, which removed over 80% of raw TCR sequences during error correction. IMGT germline references were used for aligning VDJ genes, and each clonotype was defined as a unique CDR3 amino acid sequence together with its V-J genes. Clonal expansion, Shannon diversity, and CDR3 relatedness (CalcPairwiseDistances, ClusterSamples) were evaluated with VDJtools, and phylogenetic trees were built with CLCbio workbench. Expanded clones were defined as having at least 8 unique UMIs, based on coefficient-of-variation modelling across technical triplicates. In-frame beta chains were kept once TCRdb had trimmed the public reads at Q25 with fastp and called clones with MiXCR. Every entry covers one CDR3 protein and lists the most common genes and DNA from its rows. The V and J calls reflect TCRdb's pipeline rather than the authors' work. The sample records approximately 48,000 distinct CDR3 sequences, 10% of which are singletons. The top ten hold roughly 5% of the sample.

This clonotype was picked up many times. The antigen it recognizes is unknown. Per-base quality was not reported, and no clone a single base away is much larger than it. For the unsorted PBMC libraries, 2 million PBMCs were stored in RNAlater at -80 degrees C until RNA extraction and were used to generate the libraries. PBMCs were separated from peripheral blood using Ficoll-Hypaque density gradient centrifugation and then cryopreserved in liquid nitrogen. The receptor's source is a man in his 70s with HTLV-1-associated myelopathy (HAM/TSP). Recombination joined TRBV10-3 with TRBJ1-5, with TRBD1 as a weak D call on 5 bases. The sequencing sample was made of PBMCs. The CDR3 corresponds to CAISKDGGQPQHF. The DNA reads as follows: TGTGCCATCAGTAAGGACGGGGGGCAGCCCCAGCATTTT.